A single sample is the source of the 20 T cell receptor beta chains below, sequenced in a study (dated by TCRdb to the mid-2010s). Libraries were prepared through 5' RACE. Sequencing instrument: Illumina MiSeq. The public sequencing data were trimmed at Q25 with fastp and processed into clonotypes with MiXCR by TCRdb, which kept only in-frame beta chains. One record per CDR3 amino acid sequence lists the most common genes and DNA. For this sample there are 55,000 to 75,000 distinct CDR3 sequences; around 30% appear just once. The ten largest account for around 2.5% of the sample. The sequenced material came from tumor-infiltrating naive CD4+ T cells sorted from the breast tumor. What the cell subset or site label conveys for this sample: naive CD4+ T cells, CD4+CD45RA+CD25-. The receptor set was obtained from a female donor with breast cancer.

As concerns this clonotype: Sequence at one end of the junction differs from germline and may be a read error. J is TRBJ1-5 and V is TRBV20-1; maybe TRBD1 (5 bases). The CDR3 runs 13 residues. CDR1 and CDR2 (germline): DFQATT, SNEGSKA (reference sequence). Here the CDR3 reads CSAGDWGNQPQHF. In DNA form, the CDR3 reads TGCAGTGCCGGGGACTGGGGAAATCAGCCTCAGCATTTT.

This clonotype was seen more than once but under ten times. The V gene is TRBV5-1, the J gene TRBJ1-5; TRBD1 is a possible D gene (6 bases). Trimming stripped 4 bases from V and 3 bases from J, with 14 bases between. Germline values: CDR1 SGHRS, CDR2 YFSETQ. The CDR3 consists of 15 residues. The CDR3, as DNA: TGCGCCAGCAGCGCTGGTGCAGGGGCCAATCAGCCCCAGCATTTT. This codes for CASSAGAGANQPQHF.

The chain recombines TRBV2 with TRBJ1-5, with a tentative D call TRBD1 (5 bases). CDR1 SNHLY and CDR2 FYNNEI come from the germline V gene. Trimming removed 3 bases at V and 7 bases at J, with 16 bases between. This CDR3 has 15 residues. The CDR3 spells CASSDWSGGGQPQHF. In DNA form, the CDR3 reads TGTGCCAGCAGTGATTGGAGCGGGGGTGGACAGCCCCAGCATTTT.

The rearrangement links TRBV5-1 to TRBJ1-1; weak D call: TRBD1 (6 bases). The CDR3 length is 14 residues. CDR1 and CDR2 from the germline V gene are SGHRS and YFSETQ. Trimming cost V 2 bases and J 4 bases, with 12 bases left between them. The CDR3 loop is CASSFTGIGTEAFF. The CDR3 nucleotides read TGCGCCAGCAGCTTCACAGGGATCGGCACTGAAGCTTTCTTT. The full variable domain, in which reference TRBV5-1 and TRBJ1-1 provide the parts outside the CDR3, is KAGVTQTPRYLIKTRGQQVTLSCSPISGHRSVSWYQQTPGQGLQFLFEYFSETQRNKGNFPGRFSGRQFSNSRSEMNVSTLELGDSALYLCASSFTGIGTEAFFGQGTRLTVV.

This clonotype has a count of ten or more. The rearrangement joins TRBV6-5 to TRBJ2-5; 9 bases match TRBD1. CDR1 MNHEY and CDR2 SVGAGI come from the germline V gene. V lost 6 bases, J lost 3 bases, and 11 bases stayed unmatched. This CDR3 contains 16 residues. CDR3 nucleotide sequence: TGTGCCAGCAGCGCTATGACAGGGGGGGAGAAAGAGACCCAGTACTTC. Translating gives CASSAMTGGEKETQYF.

Ten or more counts support this clonotype. The rearrangement joins TRBV20-1 to TRBJ2-2, with TRBD1 matching over 7 bases. CDR1 and CDR2 from the germline V gene are DFQATT and SNEGSKA (reference sequence). Trimming at V came to 2 bases and at J to 2 bases, leaving 5 bases not matched to a gene. The CDR3 runs to 15 residues. CDR3 sequence: CSARTRQGNTGELFF. CDR3 in DNA: TGCAGTGCTAGAACCAGACAGGGTAACACCGGGGAGCTGTTTTTT.

The rearrangement links TRBV7-9 to TRBJ1-4; tentatively, D is TRBD1 (6 bases). V lost 6 bases and J 5 bases, leaving 19 bases between the germline ends. Germline values: CDR1 SEHNR, CDR2 FQNEAQ (reference sequence). This CDR3 spans 16 amino acids. Here the CDR3 DNA reads TGTGCCAGCAGATCCCTACAACAGGGCCGGAATGAAAAACTGTTTTTT. This gives the protein CASRSLQQGRNEKLFF.

As concerns this clonotype: A much larger clonotype is one base distant, so this may be a read error. The chain combines TRBV7-3 with TRBJ1-6, with D possibly matching TRBD1 (5 bases). This CDR3 region has 14 residues. CDR1 SGHTA and CDR2 FQGTGA come from the germline V gene. V was shortened by 5 bases and J by 11 bases, with 16 bases between the two germline ends. CDR3 DNA: TGTGCCAGCAGCCAAGGGACGGAAAATCCACCCCTCCACTTT. It encodes CASSQGTENPPLHF.

To note about this clonotype: A junction end diverges from the germline sequence, so it may reflect a read error. The V gene is TRBV5-1, the J gene TRBJ2-5, with 11 bases identical to TRBD2. This CDR3 region has 16 residues. Germline-derived CDR1 and CDR2 are SGHRS and YFSETQ. The CDR3 reads CASSGVAGGVAETQHF. The CDR3 region has the DNA TGCGCCAGCAGCGGGGTAGCGGGAGGGGTCGCGGAGACCCAGCACTTC.

The chain employs TRBV29-1 and TRBJ2-7; the D gene could be TRBD1 or TRBD2 (5 bases each). V shed 4 bases and J shed 6 bases, with 13 bases lying between them. The CDR3 is 12 residues long. Germline CDR1 reads SQVTM; CDR2 reads ANQGSEA. The CDR3 coding sequence is TGCAGCGTTGCCGGGGCACGTAGCGAGCAGTACTTC. It codes for CSVAGARSEQYF.

The rearrangement joins TRBV7-3 to TRBJ2-3, with 10 bases lining up with TRBD1. From germline, CDR1 is SGHTA and CDR2 FQGTGA. The CDR3 extends over 14 amino acids. J was trimmed by 3 bases and V by 5 bases; bases with no gene match: 2. CDR3 DNA: TGTGCCAGCAGCCAGGGACAGGGGACAGATACGCAGTATTTT. As protein: CASSQGQGTDTQYF.

To note about this clonotype: A single base separates this from a much larger clone, so it may be a read error. The V call is TRBV7-2, the J call TRBJ2-1; D unclear. The CDR3 contains 12 residues. The ends were cut back, 5 bases at V and 8 bases at J, with 10 bases in the middle. Germline V gene sequence: CDR1 SGHTA, CDR2 FQGNSA. CDR3 amino acids: CASSLYGYEQFF. The CDR3 DNA reads as TGTGCCAGCAGCCTATACGGCTATGAGCAGTTCTTC.

The V and J genes are TRBV6-5 and TRBJ1-2; TRBD1 might be the D (5 bases). CDR1 is MNHEY, CDR2 SVGAGI, per germline. Trimming removed 5 bases from V and 1 base from J, with 8 bases in between. CDR3 length: 13 amino acids. CDR3 sequence reads: CASSRGGNYGYTF. The DNA for the CDR3 is TGTGCCAGCAGTCGGGGGGGTAACTATGGCTACACCTTC.

By share of the sample, this clonotype is medium-sized. This chain connects TRBV25-1 to TRBJ2-1, with a weak D call TRBD1 (5 bases). The germline V gene encodes CDR1 MGHDK and CDR2 SYGVNS. The germline V and J ends were trimmed by 6 bases and 10 bases, with 10 bases remaining between them. The CDR3 has 11 residues. The CDR3 DNA sequence: TGTGCCAGCAGCTTAGGGGCCGAGCAGTTCTTC. The encoded protein is CASSLGAEQFF.

This rearrangement joins TRBV9 to TRBJ1-1; D unresolved. The germline V gene encodes CDR1 SGDLS and CDR2 YYNGEE. The CDR3 has 14 residues. V lost 0 bases and J 2 bases, leaving 8 bases between the germline ends. The CDR3 DNA is TGTGCCAGCAGCGTAGGTATTGGAAACACTGAAGCTTTCTTT. It encodes CASSVGIGNTEAFF.

This clonotype was observed at least ten times. J is TRBJ2-5 and V is TRBV29-1; the D is unclear. This CDR3 has 10 residues. Trimming shortened V by 4 bases and J by 1 base, and 1 base separated the two germline ends. Germline-derived CDR1 and CDR2 are SQVTM and ANQGSEA. The DNA of the CDR3 is TGCAGCGTTGGCCAAGAGACCCAGTACTTC. It specifies CSVGQETQYF. Based on the CDR3 plus reference TRBV29-1 and TRBJ2-5, the full variable domain is SAVISQKPSRDICQRGTSLTIQCQVDSQVTMMFWYRQQPGQSLTLIATANQGSEATYESGFVIDKFPISRPNLTFSTLTVSNMSPEDSSIYLCSVGQETQYFGPGTRLLVL.

V gene TRBV28 combines with J gene TRBJ2-5; 12 bases are shared with TRBD1. Looked up from germline, CDR1 is MDHEN and CDR2 is SYDVKM. The CDR3 is 17 amino acids. V dropped 5 bases and J dropped 4; count of bases not matched to a gene: 11. DNA for the CDR3: TGTGCCAGCAGTACATATGGGGGACAGGGGGCGGGAGAGACCCAGTACTTC. The encoded protein is CASSTYGGQGAGETQYF.

This clonotype has more than one count but fewer than ten. The chain has TRBV4-2 and TRBJ1-4; D is unresolved. Germline CDR1 and CDR2: LGHNA and YNFKEQ. This CDR3 is 15 amino acids long. The V and J ends lost 4 bases and 8 bases respectively, with 17 bases between them. Here the CDR3 DNA reads TGTGCCAGCAGCCCGATAGGGTGGGCCTCGGAAAAACTGTTTTTT. It specifies CASSPIGWASEKLFF.

The table lists this clonotype with a few counts. The chain joins TRBV15 to TRBJ1-2; D not certain. The CDR3 is made up of 13 amino acids. Germline V lookup: CDR1 LNHNV, CDR2 YYDKDF (reference sequence). Trimming took 0 bases from V and 3 from J, leaving 5 bases between them. The CDR3 loop is CATSRDGHYGYTF. CDR3 in DNA: TGTGCCACCAGCAGAGATGGACACTATGGCTACACCTTC.

The chain is built from TRBV28 and TRBJ2-4, with 7 bases matching TRBD1. V was clipped by 7 bases and J by 4 bases; unmatched bases: 7. Germline V lookup: CDR1 MDHEN, CDR2 SYDVKM. This CDR3 is 14 amino acids long. CDR3 nucleotides: TGTGCCAGCACCCTTAGGGGGCAGAAAAACATTCAGTACTTC. Its protein product is CASTLRGQKNIQYF.